The entry that follows covers one TCR beta chain sequence. Its antigen remains unidentified. The record has no base qualities; no much larger clone is one base away. The method was the immunoSEQ multiplex PCR assay. This immuneACCESS table, as held by TCRdb, lists in-frame sequences with V and J called but not all clones. Of the missing ones, under half trace to an unresolved V gene in checked studies; the others have no known cause. Present in this sample are more than 25,000 clones, around 79% of which were seen just once. 7% to 9.5% of the sample goes to the ten largest clones. Focal radiation therapy combined with CTLA-4 blockade (ipilimumab) was tested in patients with chemo-refractory metastatic non-small-cell lung cancer. There are 15 amino acids in the CDR3, from cysteine to phenylalanine inclusive. The DNA shown is the 45-base CDR3, in frame from base 1. Trimming costs V 1 base and J 3 bases, and their ends lie 10 bases apart. Looking up the germline V gene yields CDR1 MNHNS and CDR2 SASEGT.

This specimen belongs to a study of radiotherapy plus CTLA-4 blockade in lung cancer (dated by TCRdb to the late 2010s). With respect to the entire study: Among the enrolled patients, about 19% had an objective response, and about 29% reached disease control. General conclusions and limits of the study: TCR clones derived from tumors expanded in peripheral blood after treatment with radiotherapy and ipilimumab. Early dynamic changes in blood T cell clones, together with increased serum interferon-beta after radiation, were reported as the strongest predictors of response.

Recombination linked TRBV6-1 to TRBJ1-5; 5 matching bases give a weak D call of TRBD1. Sequencing was performed on peripheral blood, taken from a patient treated with radiotherapy plus ipilimumab. This clonotype originated in a human donor with non-small cell lung cancer who had stable disease on radiotherapy plus ipilimumab. The CDR3 corresponds to CASSEEKGYNQPQHF. The sequenced DNA: TGTGCCAGCAGTGAAGAGAAGGGGTACAATCAGCCCCAGCATTTT.